The rows below give T cell receptor beta chains drawn from one sample of a study of T cell responses to AZD1222 COVID-19 vaccine. TCRdb keeps only in-frame clones here, not all; method: immunoSEQ multiplex PCR. The table includes roughly 200,000 clones, approximately 93% detected once. The source was peripheral blood, collected 28 days after the second AZD1222 dose. The receptors stem from an adult who received the AZD1222 COVID-19 vaccine. Both conserved end residues are part of each CDR3. D genes are given only for firm matches. Not all rows give a size; the values are once, few, many and, for expanded clones, a class.

cdr3_aa cdr3_nt d_call j_call clone_size v_call
CASSLVSENNEQFF TGTGCCAGCAGCTTAGTAAGCGAAAACAATGAGCAGTTCTTC NA TRBJ2-1 NA TRBV7-2
CASSGSNEQYF TGTGCCAGCAGCGGGAGCAACGAGCAGTACTTC NA TRBJ2-7 NA TRBV28
CASSPWARSSTDTQYF TGCGCCAGCAGCCCTTGGGCGAGATCTAGCACAGATACGCAGTATTTT NA TRBJ2-3 NA TRBV4-1
CASSLFTLPPGEQYF TGTGCCAGCAGCTTATTTACTCTCCCCCCAGGCGAGCAGTACTTC NA TRBJ2-7 once TRBV7-2
CASRGTGEYEQYF TGTGCCAGCAGGGGGACAGGTGAATACGAGCAGTACTTC TRBD1 TRBJ2-7 NA TRBV28
CASSLYPGSSYNEQFF TGTGCCAGCAGCCTTTACCCCGGAAGCTCCTACAATGAGCAGTTCTTC NA TRBJ2-1 NA TRBV11-2
CASSYSLLLGGPYNEQFF TGTGCCAGCAGTTACTCTCTCCTATTGGGAGGACCCTACAATGAGCAGTTCTTC NA TRBJ2-1 NA TRBV6-2/TRBV6-3
CASSPRTDLAKNIQYF TGTGCCAGCAGCCCTCGGACAGACCTAGCCAAAAACATTCAGTACTTC NA TRBJ2-4 NA TRBV7-8
CASSQTQGSNQPQHF TGTGCCAGCTCACAAACACAAGGGAGTAATCAGCCCCAGCATTTT NA TRBJ1-5 NA TRBV18
CASSHSATGESYEQYF TGCGCCAGCAGCCACTCCGCGACAGGAGAATCCTACGAGCAGTACTTC NA TRBJ2-7 NA TRBV4-3
CASSSLPGGANYGYTF TGTGCCAGCAGCTCCCTACCGGGGGGCGCGAACTATGGCTACACCTTC NA TRBJ1-2 NA TRBV5-6
CASSFLGAGYTF TGTGCCAGCAGTTTCCTGGGGGCCGGCTACACCTTC NA TRBJ1-2 NA TRBV6-5